The 20 T cell receptor beta chains below come from one sample, sequenced in a study of blood T cell repertoires in COVID-19. The data were produced by immunoSEQ multiplex PCR, yet TCRdb's version contains in-frame clones alone and is incomplete. The repertoire holds about 310,000 clones, with about 87% as singletons. The sample comprised PBMCs or T cells enriched from blood (not recorded which). The origin of the receptors is a young woman who had recovered from COVID-19.

The rearrangement joins TRBV3-1 (or the pseudogene TRBV3-2) to TRBJ2-1; 11 bases are shared with TRBD2. Germline CDR1 LGHDT, CDR2 YNNKEL (reference sequence). The V gene end was trimmed by 2 bases and the J gene end by 9 bases; junction bases not matched to a gene: 6. The CDR3 is 15 residues long. The CDR3 loop is CASSQRIAGGVEQFF. The CDR3 coding sequence is TGTGCCAGCAGCCAAAGAATAGCGGGAGGGGTTGAGCAGTTCTTC.

The CDR3 here is CASSDGGAGADTQYF. In DNA, the CDR3 is TGTGCCAGCAGTGACGGGGGGGCTGGCGCAGATACGCAGTATTTT. The chain couples TRBV2 to TRBJ2-3; the match to TRBD2 covers 8 bases. Germline V gene data show CDR1 as SNHLY and CDR2 as FYNNEI. CDR3 size: 15 residues. J gave up 4 bases and V 3 bases, and 6 bases lay outside the gene matches.

A note on this clone: The same CDR3 also results from other DNA sequences found in this sample. The rearrangement links TRBV5-1 to TRBJ2-5; 8 bases agree with TRBD1. Germline-derived CDR1 and CDR2 are SGHRS and YFSETQ. Unmatched junction bases numbered 1, after V lost 2 bases and J lost 1 base. The length of the CDR3 is 14 residues. This CDR3 reads CASSFGQGQETQYF. In DNA, the CDR3 is TGCGCCAGCAGCTTTGGACAGGGCCAAGAGACCCAGTACTTC.

The chain employs TRBV3-1 (or the pseudogene TRBV3-2) and TRBJ1-6, with D uncertain. The CDR3 contains 14 residues. Germline loops: CDR1 LGHDT, CDR2 YNNKEL (reference sequence). Trimming cost V 8 bases and J 7 bases, with 15 bases left between them. In DNA, the CDR3 is TGTGCCAGCGCCGGCGCACCACTAAATTCACCCCTCCACTTT. Protein sequence: CASAGAPLNSPLHF.

The V call is TRBV3-1 (or the pseudogene TRBV3-2), the J call TRBJ2-3, with D perhaps matching TRBD1 (7 bases). V shed 0 bases and J shed 0 bases, with 13 bases lying between them. The CDR3 has 17 amino acids. From germline, CDR1 is LGHDT and CDR2 YNNKEL (reference sequence). The CDR3 DNA is TGTGCCAGCAGCCAAGATGGAGGGGGCCCTAGCACAGATACGCAGTATTTT. It translates to CASSQDGGGPSTDTQYF.

The chain joins TRBV28 to TRBJ1-1; 12 bases fit TRBD1. The CDR3 consists of 16 residues. V trimming: 4 bases; J trimming: 6 bases; junction bases outside the gene matches: 9. Germline V gives CDR1 MDHEN, CDR2 SYDVKM. CDR3 DNA: TGTGCCAGCAGTTCCCGGGACAGGGGGCGATCGGCTGAAGCTTTCTTT. Translation: CASSSRDRGRSAEAFF.

The rearrangement uses TRBV30 and TRBJ2-7; D gene uncertain. CDR3 length: 13 amino acids. Germline assignment: CDR1 GTSNPN and CDR2 SVGIG (reference sequence). The V gene lost 3 bases and the J gene lost 5 bases, with 14 bases spanning the gap. The CDR3 loop reads CAWRLPEHHEQYF. The CDR3 nucleotides read TGTGCCTGGAGGCTCCCCGAACACCACGAGCAGTACTTC.

The chain recombines TRBV6-5 with TRBJ1-2; D remains ambiguous. The V end lost 0 bases, the J end lost 4 bases, and 12 bases lay between the germline ends. Germline loops: CDR1 MNHEY, CDR2 SVGAGI. This CDR3 has 15 amino acids. The CDR3 coding sequence is TGTGCCAGCAGTTACTCGACTGGCAGCAGCTATGGCTACACCTTC. Its translation is CASSYSTGSSYGYTF.

The chain joins TRBV27 to TRBJ1-2; 8 positions match TRBD1. The germline gives CDR1 MNHEY, CDR2 SMNVEV (reference sequence). The CDR3 runs 14 residues. V was clipped by 5 bases and J by 4 bases; unmatched bases: 6. In nucleotides, the CDR3 is TGTGCCAGCAGTCCTCGGACAGGGCCCTATGGCTACACCTTC. This sequence encodes CASSPRTGPYGYTF.

CDR3 amino acids: CAISVRGRNEQFF. CDR3 coding DNA: TGTGCCATCAGTGTCCGCGGGCGGAATGAGCAGTTCTTC. The chain recombines TRBV10-3 with TRBJ2-1; the D gene is possibly TRBD2 (5 bases). CDR1 and CDR2 (germline): ENHRY, SYGVKD. V was pared by 4 bases and J by 7 bases, with 11 bases between. The CDR3 runs 13 residues.

The chain links TRBV5-6 to TRBJ1-4; 8 bases map to TRBD1. Germline V gene lookup returns CDR1 SGHDT and CDR2 YYEEEE. The CDR3 consists of 15 residues. J gave up 7 bases and V 2 bases, and 7 bases lay outside the gene matches. The CDR3 protein is CASSFTGTGFEKLFF. As DNA, the CDR3 is TGTGCCAGCAGCTTCACGGGGACAGGCTTTGAAAAACTGTTTTTT. Looking up the rest from reference TRBV5-6 and TRBJ1-4 gives the full variable domain: DAGVTQSPTHLIKTRGQQVTLRCSPKSGHDTVSWYQQALGQGPQFIFQYYEEEERQRGNFPDRFSGHQFPNYSSELNVNALLLGDSALYLCASSFTGTGFEKLFFGSGTQLSVL.

CDR3 sequence: CASSIDRGIGNQPQHF. The CDR3 coding sequence is TGTGCCAGTAGTATAGATAGGGGGATCGGCAATCAGCCCCAGCATTTT. The chain joins TRBV19 to TRBJ1-5; maybe TRBD1 (6 bases). Trimming took off 0 bases at V and 2 bases at J, with 11 bases between the two ends. The germline V gene has CDR1 LNHDA and CDR2 SQIVND (reference sequence). The CDR3 is 16 amino acids.

The CDR3 DNA reads TGTGCCAGCAGTTACTCCCGACAGGGCACTAATGAAAAACTGTTTTTT. This sequence encodes CASSYSRQGTNEKLFF. The chain recombines TRBV6-5 with TRBJ1-4; 7 nucleotides line up with TRBD1. CDR3 size: 16 residues. CDR1 MNHEY and CDR2 SVGAGI come from the germline V gene. V gave up 0 bases and J gave up 2 bases; unmatched junction bases: 3.

The rearrangement joins TRBV5-4 to TRBJ2-7, with D maybe TRBD1 (6 bases). CDR1 is SGHNT and CDR2 is YYREEE in the germline V gene (reference sequence). The V end was cut by 0 bases, the J end by 3 bases, with 13 bases between. The CDR3 contains 15 residues. The CDR3 DNA is TGTGCCAGCAGCTTGGGTGGGCAGGGGCGCTACGAGCAGTACTTC. Amino acids: CASSLGGQGRYEQYF.

V gene TRBV27 combines with J gene TRBJ2-1, with 8 bases aligning to TRBD1. The CDR3 is 17 amino acids. V trimming: 5 bases; J trimming: 0 bases; junction bases outside the gene matches: 9. The germline gives CDR1 MNHEY, CDR2 SMNVEV (reference sequence). CDR3 DNA: TGTGCCAGCAGTCCTAGGCCAGGGGGCCGCTCCTACAATGAGCAGTTCTTC. Its protein is CASSPRPGGRSYNEQFF.

The chain couples TRBV15 to TRBJ1-4, with TRBD1 matching over 9 bases. J gave up 7 bases and V 3 bases, and 6 bases lay outside the gene matches. The CDR3 covers 15 residues. Looked up from germline, CDR1 is LNHNV and CDR2 is YYDKDF (reference sequence). This chain's CDR3 is CATSRFGQGTEKLFF. The CDR3 nucleotides read TGTGCCACCAGCAGGTTTGGACAGGGGACTGAAAAACTGTTTTTT.

The CDR3 region is CASSTPGRGTGDGYTF. CDR3 sequence (DNA): TGTGCCAGTAGTACCCCTGGGAGGGGGACAGGGGACGGCTACACCTTC. The J gene is TRBJ1-2, the V gene TRBV19, with TRBD1 matching over 10 bases. The trim removed 4 bases at V and 8 bases at J, leaving 13 bases unmatched. In germline, CDR1 is LNHDA, CDR2 SQIVND (reference sequence). CDR3 length: 16 residues.

This rearrangement joins TRBV11-2 to TRBJ1-3; D remains ambiguous. Germline loops: CDR1 SGHAT, CDR2 FQNNGV. The CDR3 spans 16 residues. V lost 0 bases, J lost 0 bases, and 9 bases lay in between. CDR3 residues: CASSLDRPGSGNTIYF. As DNA, the CDR3 is TGTGCCAGCAGCTTAGATCGGCCAGGCTCTGGAAACACCATATATTTT.

The V and J genes are TRBV2 and TRBJ2-5; TRBD2 agrees at 8 bases. The germline gives CDR1 SNHLY, CDR2 FYNNEI. This CDR3 spans 18 amino acids. Losses at the gene ends were 1 base for V and 5 bases for J; bases not matched to a gene: 15. CDR3 in amino acids: CASSEGKRLAGMRETQYF. CDR3 nucleotide sequence: TGTGCCAGCAGTGAAGGTAAGAGGCTAGCGGGCATGCGGGAGACCCAGTACTTC.

This sequence joins TRBV5-4 and TRBJ2-1, with 11 bases aligning to TRBD1. The CDR3 consists of 15 residues. V was clipped by 1 base and J by 5 bases; unmatched bases: 2. Germline V CDR1 and CDR2: SGHNT, YYREEE (reference sequence). The CDR3 reads CASSLRDRGNNEQFF. The CDR3 nucleotides are TGTGCCAGCAGCTTGCGGGACAGGGGGAACAATGAGCAGTTCTTC.